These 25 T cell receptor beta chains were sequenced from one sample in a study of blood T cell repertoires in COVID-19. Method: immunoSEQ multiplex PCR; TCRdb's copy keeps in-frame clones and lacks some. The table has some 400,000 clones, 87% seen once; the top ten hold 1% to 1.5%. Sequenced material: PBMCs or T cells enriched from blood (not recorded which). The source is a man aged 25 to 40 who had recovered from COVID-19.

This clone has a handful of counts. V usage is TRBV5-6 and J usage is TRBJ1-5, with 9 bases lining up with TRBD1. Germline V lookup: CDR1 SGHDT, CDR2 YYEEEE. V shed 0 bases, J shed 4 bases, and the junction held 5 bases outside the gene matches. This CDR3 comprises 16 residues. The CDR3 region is CASSLAWDRENQPQHF. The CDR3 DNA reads TGTGCCAGCAGCTTGGCCTGGGACAGGGAGAATCAGCCCCAGCATTTT.

The CDR3 coding sequence is TGTGCCAGCAGCTTACGCACTACTAATGAAAAACTGTTTTTT. It encodes CASSLRTTNEKLFF. The chain recombines TRBV5-6 with TRBJ1-4, with D unclear. There are 14 residues in the CDR3. V lost 2 bases to trimming and J lost 2 bases, with 7 bases between them. The germline V gene has CDR1 SGHDT and CDR2 YYEEEE. Based on the CDR3 plus reference TRBV5-6 and TRBJ1-4, the full variable domain is DAGVTQSPTHLIKTRGQQVTLRCSPKSGHDTVSWYQQALGQGPQFIFQYYEEEERQRGNFPDRFSGHQFPNYSSELNVNALLLGDSALYLCASSLRTTNEKLFFGSGTQLSVL.

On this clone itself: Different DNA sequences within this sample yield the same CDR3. As DNA, the CDR3 is TGTGCCAGCAGCCAACAAGAGACCCAGTACTTC. Translated, it gives CASSQQETQYF. J is TRBJ2-5 and V is TRBV12-3 or TRBV12-4; no firm D call. The CDR3 runs to 11 residues. V lost 6 bases and J 2 bases, leaving 4 bases between the germline ends.

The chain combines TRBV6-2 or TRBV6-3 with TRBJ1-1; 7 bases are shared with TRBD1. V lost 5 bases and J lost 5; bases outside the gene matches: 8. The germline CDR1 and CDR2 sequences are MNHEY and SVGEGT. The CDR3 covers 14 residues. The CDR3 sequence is CASSQFSGGTEAFF. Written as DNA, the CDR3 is TGTGCCAGCAGTCAATTCTCAGGGGGGACTGAAGCTTTCTTT.

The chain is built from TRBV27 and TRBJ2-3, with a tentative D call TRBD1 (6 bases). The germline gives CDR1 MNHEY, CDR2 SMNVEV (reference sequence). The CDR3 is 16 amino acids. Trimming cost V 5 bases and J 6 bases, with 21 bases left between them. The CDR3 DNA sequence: TGTGCCAGCAGTGGGCGCAGGGGTTTTGGTGTCGATACGCAGTATTTT. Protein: CASSGRRGFGVDTQYF.

The CDR3 spells CASRTRGGAGANVLTF. The CDR3 DNA sequence: TGCGCCAGCAGGACCCGAGGGGGGGCCGGGGCCAACGTCCTGACTTTC. The genes are TRBV10-2 and TRBJ2-6; the D gene is possibly TRBD2 (7 bases). Germline V gene lookup returns CDR1 WSHSY and CDR2 SAAADI. V lost 6 bases, J lost 4 bases, and 16 bases lay in between. The CDR3 runs 16 residues.

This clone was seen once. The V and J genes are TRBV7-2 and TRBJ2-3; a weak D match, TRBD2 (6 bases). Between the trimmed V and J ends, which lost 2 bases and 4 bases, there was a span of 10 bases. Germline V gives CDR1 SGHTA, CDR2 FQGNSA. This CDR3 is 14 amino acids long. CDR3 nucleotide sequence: TGTGCCAGCAGCTTAACCGGGGGTCCAGATACGCAGTATTTT. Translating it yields CASSLTGGPDTQYF.

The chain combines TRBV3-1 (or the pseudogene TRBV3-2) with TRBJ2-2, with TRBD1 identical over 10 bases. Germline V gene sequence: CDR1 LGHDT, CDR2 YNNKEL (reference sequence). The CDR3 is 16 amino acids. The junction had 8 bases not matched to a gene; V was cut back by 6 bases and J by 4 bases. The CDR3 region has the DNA TGTGCCAGCAGTCCTCGGGACAGGGGTAGCACCGGGGAGCTGTTTTTT. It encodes CASSPRDRGSTGELFF.

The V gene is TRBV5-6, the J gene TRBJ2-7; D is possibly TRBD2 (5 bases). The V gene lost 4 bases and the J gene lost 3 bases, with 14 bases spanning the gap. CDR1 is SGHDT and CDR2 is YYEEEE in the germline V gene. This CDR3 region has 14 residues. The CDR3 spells CASSLGFGVYEQYF. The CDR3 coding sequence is TGTGCCAGCAGCCTTGGTTTCGGGGTCTACGAGCAGTACTTC.

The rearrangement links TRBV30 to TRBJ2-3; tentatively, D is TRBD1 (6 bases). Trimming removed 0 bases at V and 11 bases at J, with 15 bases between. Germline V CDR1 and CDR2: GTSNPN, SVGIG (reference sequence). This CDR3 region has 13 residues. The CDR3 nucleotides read TGTGCCTGGAGTGTACAGGGCTCGGGCTTGCAGTATTTT. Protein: CAWSVQGSGLQYF.

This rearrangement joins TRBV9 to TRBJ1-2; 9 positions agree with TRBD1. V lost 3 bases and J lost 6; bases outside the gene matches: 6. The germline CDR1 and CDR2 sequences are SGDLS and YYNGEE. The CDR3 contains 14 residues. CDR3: CASSATGGADGYTF. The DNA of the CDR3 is TGTGCCAGCAGCGCAACAGGGGGCGCTGATGGCTACACCTTC.

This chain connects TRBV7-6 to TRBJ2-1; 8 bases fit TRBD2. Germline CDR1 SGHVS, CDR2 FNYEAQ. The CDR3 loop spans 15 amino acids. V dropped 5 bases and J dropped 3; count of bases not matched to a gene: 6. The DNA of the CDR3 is TGTGCCAGCAGCCCTAGCGGGTTCCTCTACAATGAGCAGTTCTTC. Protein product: CASSPSGFLYNEQFF.

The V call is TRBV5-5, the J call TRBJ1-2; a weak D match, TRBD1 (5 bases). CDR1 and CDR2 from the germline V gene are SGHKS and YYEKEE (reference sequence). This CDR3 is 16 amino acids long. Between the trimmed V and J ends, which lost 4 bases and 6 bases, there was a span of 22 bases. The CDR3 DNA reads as TGTGCCAGCAGCCTACTCTCCGGAGCCCGGGGGGATGGCTACACCTTC. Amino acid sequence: CASSLLSGARGDGYTF.

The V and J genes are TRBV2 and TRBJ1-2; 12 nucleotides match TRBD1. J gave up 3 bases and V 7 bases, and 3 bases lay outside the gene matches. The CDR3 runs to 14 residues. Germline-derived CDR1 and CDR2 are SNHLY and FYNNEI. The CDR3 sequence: CASKGTGGYYGYTF. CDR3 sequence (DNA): TGTGCCAGCAAAGGGACAGGGGGCTACTATGGCTACACCTTC.

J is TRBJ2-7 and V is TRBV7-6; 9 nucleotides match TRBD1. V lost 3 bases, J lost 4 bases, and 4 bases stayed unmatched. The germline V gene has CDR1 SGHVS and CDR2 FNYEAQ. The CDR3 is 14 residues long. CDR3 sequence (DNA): TGTGCCAGCAGCTTGGGACAGGGTAATTACGAGCAGTACTTC. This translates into CASSLGQGNYEQYF.

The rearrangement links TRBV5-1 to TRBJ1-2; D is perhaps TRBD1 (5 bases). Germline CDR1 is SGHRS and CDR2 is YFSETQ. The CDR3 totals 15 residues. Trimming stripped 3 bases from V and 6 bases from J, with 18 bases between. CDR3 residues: CASSYTSVEGDGYTF. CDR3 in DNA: TGCGCCAGCAGCTACACATCAGTGGAAGGGGATGGCTACACCTTC.

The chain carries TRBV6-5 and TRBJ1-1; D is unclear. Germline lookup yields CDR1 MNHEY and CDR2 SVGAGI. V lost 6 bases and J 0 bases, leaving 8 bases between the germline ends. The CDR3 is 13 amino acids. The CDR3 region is CASSVRLNTEAFF. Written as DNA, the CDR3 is TGTGCCAGCAGCGTCCGGTTGAACACTGAAGCTTTCTTT.

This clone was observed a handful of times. CDR3 DNA: TGTGCCAGCAGTGAGGCAGGGGTGGGCAATGAGCAGTTCTTC. Encoded protein: CASSEAGVGNEQFF. J is TRBJ2-1 and V is TRBV2; D might be TRBD1 (6 bases). From germline, CDR1 is SNHLY and CDR2 FYNNEI. The CDR3 is 14 amino acids. Trimming stripped 3 bases from V and 6 bases from J, with 12 bases between. Variable domain in full (rest from reference TRBV2 and TRBJ2-1): EPEVTQTPSHQVTQMGQEVILRCVPISNHLYFYWYRQILGQKVEFLVSFYNNEISEKSEIFDDQFSVERPDGSNFTLKIRSTKLEDSAMYFCASSEAGVGNEQFFGPGTRLTVL.

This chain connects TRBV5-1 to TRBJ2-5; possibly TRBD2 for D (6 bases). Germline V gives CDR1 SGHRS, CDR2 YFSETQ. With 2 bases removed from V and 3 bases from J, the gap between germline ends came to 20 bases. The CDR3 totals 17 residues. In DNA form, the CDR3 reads TGCGCCAGCAGCTTAGGAGGTTGGCGGGGTCCGAAAGAGACCCAGTACTTC. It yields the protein CASSLGGWRGPKETQYF.

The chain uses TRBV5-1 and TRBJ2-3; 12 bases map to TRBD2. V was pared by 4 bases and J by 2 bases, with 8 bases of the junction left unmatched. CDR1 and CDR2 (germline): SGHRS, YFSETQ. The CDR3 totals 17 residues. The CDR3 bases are TGCGCCAGCAGCCCCAGACTAGCGGGGGTTTCCACAGATACGCAGTATTTT. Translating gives CASSPRLAGVSTDTQYF.

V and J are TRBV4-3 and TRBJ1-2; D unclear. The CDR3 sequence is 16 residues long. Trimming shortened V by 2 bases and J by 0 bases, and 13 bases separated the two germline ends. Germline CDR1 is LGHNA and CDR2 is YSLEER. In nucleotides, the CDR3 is TGCGCCAGCAGCCAAACCCTTGCCCGAGCTAACTATGGCTACACCTTC. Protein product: CASSQTLARANYGYTF.

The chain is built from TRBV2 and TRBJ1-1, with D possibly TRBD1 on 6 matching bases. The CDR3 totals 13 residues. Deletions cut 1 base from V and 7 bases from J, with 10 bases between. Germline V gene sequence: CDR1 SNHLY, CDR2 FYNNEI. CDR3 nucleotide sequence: TGTGCCAGCAGTGAAGGTCGACAGGTTGAAGCTTTCTTT. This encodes CASSEGRQVEAFF.

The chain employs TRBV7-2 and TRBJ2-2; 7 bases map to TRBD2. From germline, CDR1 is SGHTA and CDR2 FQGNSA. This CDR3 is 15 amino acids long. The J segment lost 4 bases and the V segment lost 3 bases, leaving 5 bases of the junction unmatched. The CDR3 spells CASSLAWGGTGELFF. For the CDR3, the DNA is TGTGCCAGCAGCTTGGCCTGGGGGGGCACCGGGGAGCTGTTTTTT.

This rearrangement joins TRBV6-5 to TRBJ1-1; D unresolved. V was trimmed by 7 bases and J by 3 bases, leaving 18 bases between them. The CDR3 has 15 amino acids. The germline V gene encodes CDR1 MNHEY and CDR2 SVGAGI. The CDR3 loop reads CASTEDQGQDTEAFF. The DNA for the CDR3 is TGTGCCAGCACCGAAGACCAAGGTCAGGACACTGAAGCTTTCTTT.

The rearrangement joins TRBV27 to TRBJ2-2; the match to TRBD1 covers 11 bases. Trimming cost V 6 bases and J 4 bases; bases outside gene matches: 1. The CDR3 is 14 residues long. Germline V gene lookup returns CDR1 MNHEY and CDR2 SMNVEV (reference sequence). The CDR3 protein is CASRGTGGTGELFF. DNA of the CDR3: TGTGCCAGCAGGGGGACAGGGGGCACCGGGGAGCTGTTTTTT.